The sequence of this TCR beta chain was determined in a study of human T cells and chemical hapten exposure. As the library was built, unique molecular identifiers were attached to individual cDNA molecules. TCRdb independently ran MiXCR on the RACE reads; one entry per CDR3 protein. The sample holds about 80,000 distinct CDR3 sequences, less than 15% seen once. Stated time point: pre-sensitization, week 0. Treatment described: therapeutic diphenylcyclopropenone sensitization with weekly scalp DPC. The CDR3 length is 14 residues. V was trimmed by 4 bases and J by 4 bases, leaving 13 bases between them. In germline, CDR1 is SGHNT, CDR2 YENEEA. This clonotype was counted between two and nine times.

Specimen: whole blood, collected in connection with sensitization to the hapten diphenylcyclopropenone (DPC). The chain employs TRBV11-3 and TRBJ2-5; D is unresolved. The receptor comes from a woman aged 45-60 years with alopecia areata. Some clones in this sample may be carry-over from other donors' samples. The CDR3 protein is CASSSGPGRETQYF. The CDR3 DNA follows: TGTGCCAGCAGCTCTGGACCGGGCAGAGAGACCCAGTACTTC.